The present T cell receptor (beta chain) was sequenced within a study of blood T cell repertoires in COVID-19. Study summary: COVID-19 samples, acute and convalescent, were from the United States, Italy and Spain.

This clone appeared a single time. Under the authors' procedure: Cell counts per sample came from amplifying reference gene primers. Clones were read by immunoSEQ multiplex PCR, and TCRdb kept only the in-frame ones, dropping some. V, J and clone size are taken as reported in that table, and D and trimming were inferred from the DNA itself. Among tens of thousands of clones, around 74% were seen once, and the ten largest hold 15%. Seattle participants joined during active infection and were tracked over time. Per germline, CDR1 SGHAT and CDR2 FQNNGV. The CDR3 is 12 amino acids. V lost 5 bases, J lost 7 bases, and 12 bases lay in between.

Sequencing was carried out using peripheral blood. The receptor's source is a man aged 60 to 69 with COVID-19, enrolled during active disease. This sequence joins TRBV11-2 and TRBJ2-7, with D unclear. The CDR3 bases are TGTGCCAGCAGCCCCCTAAGATGGGAGCAGTACTTC. Its protein is CASSPLRWEQYF.